This is a list of T cell receptor beta chains from one sample in a study of control samples from healthy donors and cancer patients. TCRdb's copy holds only in-frame clones and misses some; the assay was immunoSEQ multiplex PCR. The repertoire consists of 65,000 to 80,000 clones, with 70% to 90% occurring once and the leading ten covering 1.5% to 2%. Sequences were obtained from PBMCs. These receptors were taken from a woman aged 60-75 years with head and neck cancer. Both conserved end residues are part of each CDR3. A D gene is named only where the DNA matches it firmly. Only some rows state a clone size, as once, few, many or a class for expanded clones.

TRBV5-1	-	-	TRBJ2-1	TGCGCCAGCAGCTTGGCAGGGAACTCCTACAATGAGCAGTTCTTC	CASSLAGNSYNEQFF
TRBV30	TRBD1	-	TRBJ1-5	TGTGCCTGGAGAGGCCCAGGGGGAGATGGGCAGCCCCAGCATTTT	CAWRGPGGDGQPQHF
TRBV5-6	TRBD2	-	TRBJ2-7	TGTGCCAGTCAAGCGGGAGGGCTTGTCTACGAGCAGTACTTC	CASQAGGLVYEQYF
TRBV6-5	TRBD1	-	TRBJ1-4	TGTGCCAGCAGCGGTCTCGGGACAGATGAAAAACTGTTTTTT	CASSGLGTDEKLFF
TRBV14	TRBD1	-	TRBJ1-5	TGTGCCAGCAGCCAAGGACAGGGGAACAATCAGCCCCAGCATTTT	CASSQGQGNNQPQHF
TRBV14	TRBD2	-	TRBJ2-5	TGTGCCAGCAGTCGTTATAGCGGGTCTTGGGAGACCCAGTACTTC	CASSRYSGSWETQYF
TRBV27	TRBD2	-	TRBJ2-1	TGTGCCAGCAGCCACGACTGGCGGGAGAGGAATGAGCAGTTCTTC	CASSHDWRERNEQFF
TRBV24-1	-	few	TRBJ1-5	TGTGCCACCAGTGACCTATCGACAGGTTGGCGACAGCCCCAGCATTTT	CATSDLSTGWRQPQHF
TRBV4-1	-	-	TRBJ2-7	TGCGCCAGCAGCCAGGCCTCCGGGACACTGGGATACGAGCAGTACTTC	CASSQASGTLGYEQYF
TRBV10-3	-	-	TRBJ1-2	TGTGCCATCAAAGACGGGGATCTGCACTATGGCTACACCTTC	CAIKDGDLHYGYTF
TRBV3-1/TRBV3-2	-	-	TRBJ2-3	TGTGCCAGCAGCCCGTCTAGCACAGATACGCAGTATTTT	CASSPSSTDTQYF
TRBV4-1	-	-	TRBJ2-2	TGCGCCAGCAGCCAAGAACCAGGGCCGAACACCGGGGAGCTGTTTTTT	CASSQEPGPNTGELFF
TRBV29-1	TRBD2	-	TRBJ2-1	TGCAGCGTCACCGGACTAGCGGGAGGGCCCCGATACAATGAGCAGTTCTTC	CSVTGLAGGPRYNEQFF
TRBV7-9	-	-	TRBJ1-5	TGTGCCAGCAGCCCAGGGTTAATAGGCAATCAGCCCCAGCATTTT	CASSPGLIGNQPQHF